The T cell receptor (beta chain) described here comes from a study of blood T cell repertoires in COVID-19 (dated by TCRdb to about 2020). Describing the broader study: Collaborator samples came from the United States, Italy and Spain and covered acute and convalescent phases of COVID-19. The prospective study material was composed of cDNA or gDNA derived from T cells, B-cell-depleted T cells, or PBMCs. Deeply sampled blood TCRbeta repertoires from subjects exposed to, actively infected with, or recovered from COVID-19 were included in the dataset. The repertoires were released in a freely available public database intended as a resource for research on the immune response to SARS-CoV-2. Samples were obtained from the ongoing ImmuneRACE study (first 160 participants) and from about 1,300 subjects provided by 6 global collaborators. A de-identified subject ID, COVID-19 status, age in years and sex were almost always included in the sample metadata. Where HLA class I and class II types were available, the types were taken from metadata supplied by the sample provider, not from assay-based typing.

The study at large found these results: The amount of clinical and demographic metadata varied by source and participant and was provided uncurated.

In the prospective study, participants were about 18 to 100 years old, resided in about two dozen geographic areas of the United States, and were enrolled through a virtual design. Cohort assignment in the prospective study relied on participant-reported clinical history from a screening survey and a study questionnaire. Recovered participants in ImmuneRACE Cohort 3 were defined by two consecutive negative NP/OP PCR tests, clearance by a healthcare professional, or resolution of symptoms. Each participant in the prospective study had whole blood, serum and a nasopharyngeal or oropharyngeal swab collected by mobile phlebotomists. Over a roughly 2-month period, participants in the prospective study had the option of providing additional blood draws and questionnaires. Before DNA extraction, prospective study blood samples were shipped either frozen or at room temperature. The immunoSEQ Assay, a bias-controlled multiplex PCR, was used to amplify TCRbeta CDR3 regions from genomic DNA. On the study's bioinformatics: Nucleated cell counts per sample were estimated from amplification of reference gene primers within the assay. Sequence reads were collapsed and filtered to measure the absolute abundance of every unique TCRbeta CDR3 rearrangement. For each sample, productive Simpson clonality was calculated as the square root of Simpson's diversity index across productive rearrangements. Entries here come from immuneACCESS through TCRdb and include only in-frame sequences with V and J called. Some clones fail to appear in such tables; in the studies checked, an unresolved V gene covers under half of the shortfall, and the cause of the remainder is unknown. V and J calls plus clone size are reproduced from that table; the DNA served to infer D and trimming. In this sample the table shows 250,000 to 350,000 clones, 75% to 90% of which occur a single time. Less than 2.5% of the sample rests with the top ten.

About this clone itself: Its antigen target is currently unknown. Base qualities were left out, and no much larger clone turns up one base away.

Sequenced sample: PBMCs or T cells enriched from blood (not recorded which). This receptor was taken from a woman aged 18-30 years who had recovered from COVID-19.

The DNA sequence follows: TGTGCCAGCAGTTACTCGACTGGAGAGACCCAGTACTTC. This codes for CASSYSTGETQYF. The chain is made from TRBV6-5 and TRBJ2-5; the D gene identity is not certain. CDR1 and CDR2 were assigned from the germline V gene as MNHEY and SVGAGI. From the cysteine up to the phenylalanine, the CDR3 has a length of 13 residues. Left in the record is the CDR3 DNA by itself, 39 bases read in frame from the first base. Relative to germline, V is 0 bases shorter and J is 4 bases shorter, with 6 bases between their ends.